These 17 T cell receptor beta chains were all obtained from the same sample, sequenced in a study of blood T cell repertoires in COVID-19. Assay: immunoSEQ multiplex PCR; the TCRdb copy retains only in-frame clones and omits some. The sample has 200,000 to 300,000 clones; around nine tenths are singletons. The sample consisted of peripheral blood. The receptors were gathered from a man in his forties who had recovered from COVID-19.

This clone was counted between two and nine times. This sequence joins TRBV7-9 and TRBJ2-7, with 10 bases matching TRBD2. V was clipped by 5 bases and J by 6 bases; unmatched bases: 19. In germline, CDR1 is SEHNR, CDR2 FQNEAQ (reference sequence). The CDR3 runs to 18 residues. The CDR3 is CASSQTEGIAGGKGEQYF. Here the CDR3 DNA reads TGTGCCAGCAGCCAGACCGAGGGGATAGCGGGGGGCAAGGGCGAGCAGTACTTC.

The rearrangement links TRBV13 to TRBJ2-3; TRBD2 agrees at 10 bases. V trimming: 6 bases; J trimming: 1 base; junction bases outside the gene matches: 4. This CDR3 region has 15 residues. The V gene's germline CDR1 is PRHDT and CDR2 FYEKMQ (reference sequence). In nucleotides, the CDR3 is TGTGCCAGCAGGTACGGACTAGCGGGCACAGATACGCAGTATTTT. Translation: CASRYGLAGTDTQYF. Full variable domain (outside the CDR3, taken from reference TRBV13 and TRBJ2-3): AAGVIQSPRHLIKEKRETATLKCYPIPRHDTVYWYQQGPGQDPQFLISFYEKMQSDKGSIPDRFSAQQFSDYHSELNMSSLELGDSALYFCASRYGLAGTDTQYFGPGTRLTVL.

This clone has more than one count but fewer than ten. The genes are TRBV9 and TRBJ1-2, with 7 nucleotides matching TRBD1. The junction had 10 bases not matched to a gene; V was cut back by 5 bases and J by 0 bases. The CDR3 runs 16 residues. Germline loops: CDR1 SGDLS, CDR2 YYNGEE. The CDR3 nucleotides are TGTGCCAGCAGATCGACAGGGCATTTGACTAACTATGGCTACACCTTC. Its translation: CASRSTGHLTNYGYTF.

V is TRBV29-1 and J is TRBJ1-1, with D hard to call. V shed 3 bases and J shed 10 bases, with 24 bases lying between them. Germline V gives CDR1 SQVTM, CDR2 ANQGSEA. The CDR3 consists of 15 residues. CDR3 amino acids: CSVDPRLGGPGVAFF. CDR3 bases: TGCAGCGTTGACCCCCGTTTGGGAGGGCCTGGGGTAGCTTTCTTT.

The chain is built from TRBV4-3 and TRBJ2-2, with 7 nucleotides matching TRBD2. Germline CDR1 and CDR2: LGHNA and YSLEER. The CDR3 consists of 16 residues. V was pared by 0 bases and J by 5 bases, with 6 bases of the junction left unmatched. In DNA, the CDR3 is TGCGCCAGCAGCCAAGATGCGGGAGTAGGGACCGGGGAGCTGTTTTTT. Its protein is CASSQDAGVGTGELFF.

The rearrangement uses TRBV5-5 and TRBJ2-1; possible D gene TRBD1, 5 bases. Per germline, CDR1 SGHKS and CDR2 YYEKEE (reference sequence). CDR3 length equals 15 residues. V was pared by 0 bases and J by 0 bases, with 7 bases between. CDR3 amino acids: CASSLEGNSYNEQFF. The CDR3 DNA sequence: TGTGCCAGCAGCTTGGAGGGGAACTCCTACAATGAGCAGTTCTTC. Together with reference TRBV5-5 and TRBJ2-1, the CDR3 gives the full variable domain: DAGVTQSPTHLIKTRGQQVTLRCSPISGHKSVSWYQQVLGQGPQFIFQYYEKEERGRGNFPDRFSARQFPNYSSELNVNALLLGDSALYLCASSLEGNSYNEQFFGPGTRLTVL.

This clone was observed a single time. The CDR3 region is CASSQQGRGSETQYF. In nucleotides, the CDR3 is TGTGCCAGCAGCCAACAGGGACGGGGGAGCGAGACCCAGTACTTC. This chain uses TRBV3-1 (or the pseudogene TRBV3-2) with TRBJ2-5; tentatively, D is TRBD2 (6 bases). The CDR3 length is 15 residues. Germline V gene lookup returns CDR1 LGHDT and CDR2 YNNKEL (reference sequence). The V end lost 2 bases, the J end lost 5 bases, and 15 bases lay between the germline ends.

The V and J genes are TRBV7-7 and TRBJ1-5, with D tentatively TRBD1 (5 bases). The CDR3 length is 16 residues. V lost 5 bases and J 1 base, leaving 15 bases between the germline ends. Germline V gives CDR1 SSHAT, CDR2 FNYEAQ (reference sequence). The CDR3 sequence is CASSTQPRESNQPQHF. For the CDR3, the DNA is TGTGCCAGCAGCACCCAGCCCAGGGAAAGCAATCAGCCCCAGCATTTT.

A single count supports this clone. The chain links TRBV9 to TRBJ2-3, with 8 bases aligning to TRBD2. V lost 2 bases to trimming and J lost 2 bases; unmatched junction nucleotides: 7. The CDR3 contains 16 residues. The V gene's germline CDR1 is SGDLS and CDR2 YYNGEE. In nucleotides, the CDR3 is TGTGCCAGCAGCGTCGCAGCGGGAGATCCCACAGATACGCAGTATTTT. This codes for CASSVAAGDPTDTQYF.

CDR3 in amino acids: CSVEKGQRYEQYF. As DNA, the CDR3 is TGCAGCGTTGAAAAGGGACAGCGCTACGAGCAGTACTTC. The chain uses TRBV29-1 and TRBJ2-7, with 7 bases fitting TRBD1. V was pared by 2 bases and J by 3 bases, with 4 bases of the junction left unmatched. The CDR3 has 13 amino acids. Germline values: CDR1 SQVTM, CDR2 ANQGSEA.

The CDR3 DNA is TGTGCCAGCAGCTTATTGAACTCGAACACCGGGGAGCTGTTTTTT. Encoded protein: CASSLLNSNTGELFF. V gene TRBV7-9 combines with J gene TRBJ2-2; no reliable D call. The CDR3 runs 15 residues. The V and J ends lost 2 bases and 0 bases respectively, with 7 bases between them. Germline V gene lookup returns CDR1 SEHNR and CDR2 FQNEAQ (reference sequence).

The genes are TRBV4-3 and TRBJ2-3; D unresolved. V lost 1 base, J lost 2 bases, and 13 bases lay in between. The CDR3 extends over 16 amino acids. In germline, CDR1 is LGHNA, CDR2 YSLEER. CDR3 bases: TGCGCCAGCAGCCAAGCGAGAAACAGTTTCACAGATACGCAGTATTTT. It translates to CASSQARNSFTDTQYF.

This rearrangement joins TRBV19 to TRBJ1-2; no reliable D call. V was pared by 4 bases and J by 6 bases, with 21 bases between. The CDR3 spans 16 residues. The V gene's germline CDR1 is LNHDA and CDR2 SQIVND (reference sequence). Written as DNA, the CDR3 is TGTGCCAGTAGTAATCCGGGCCTCGAAACCGGGAATGGCTACACCTTC. As protein: CASSNPGLETGNGYTF.

The gene calls are TRBV7-2 and TRBJ2-1; 7 positions agree with TRBD2. The V segment lost 6 bases and the J segment 4 bases; nucleotides outside the gene matches: 15. Germline V gene data show CDR1 as SGHTA and CDR2 as FQGNSA. This CDR3 has 17 amino acids. The DNA of the CDR3 is TGTGCCAGCAGTCCTCGGGTTAGTAGCGGGTCTTACAATGAGCAGTTCTTC. The encoded protein is CASSPRVSSGSYNEQFF.

This chain joins TRBV7-9 and TRBJ1-2; TRBD1 agrees at 9 bases. CDR1 SEHNR and CDR2 FQNEAQ come from the germline V gene (reference sequence). This CDR3 region has 14 residues. Trimming cost V 3 bases and J 3 bases; bases outside gene matches: 2. The CDR3 here is CASSFRQGDYGYTF. The CDR3 DNA reads as TGTGCCAGCAGCTTTAGACAGGGGGACTATGGCTACACCTTC.

The rearrangement links TRBV19 to TRBJ1-3; D may be TRBD1 (6 bases). The length of the CDR3 is 15 residues. Germline V gene data show CDR1 as LNHDA and CDR2 as SQIVND (reference sequence). V lost 2 bases and J 8 bases, leaving 16 bases between the germline ends. For the CDR3, the DNA is TGTGCCAGTAGTATAAGTGGGGGCGCTCGGGACACCATATATTTT. Amino acids: CASSISGGARDTIYF.

The chain links TRBV25-1 to TRBJ1-2; 9 nucleotides agree with TRBD1. V shed 4 bases, J shed 4 bases, and the junction held 10 bases outside the gene matches. In germline, CDR1 is MGHDK, CDR2 SYGVNS. This CDR3 region has 16 residues. The CDR3 is CASSAGTGIVSYGYTF. CDR3 DNA: TGTGCCAGCAGTGCAGGGACAGGGATCGTGAGCTATGGCTACACCTTC.